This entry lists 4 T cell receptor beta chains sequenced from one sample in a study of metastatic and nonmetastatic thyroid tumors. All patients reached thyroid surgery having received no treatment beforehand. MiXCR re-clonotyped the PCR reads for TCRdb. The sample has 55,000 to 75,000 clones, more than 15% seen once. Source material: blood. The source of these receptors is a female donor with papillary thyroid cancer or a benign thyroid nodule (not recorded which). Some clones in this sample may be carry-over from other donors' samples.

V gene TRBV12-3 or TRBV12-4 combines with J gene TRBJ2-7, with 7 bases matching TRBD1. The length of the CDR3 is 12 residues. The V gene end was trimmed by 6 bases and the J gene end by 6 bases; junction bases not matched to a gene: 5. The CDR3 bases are TGTGCCAGCAGCTCGACAGGGCGCGAGCAGTACTTC. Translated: CASSSTGREQYF.

The CDR3 here is CASKVSVSNYEQYF. As DNA, the CDR3 is TGTGCCAGTAAGGTCTCGGTTTCCAACTACGAGCAGTACTTC. The chain recombines TRBV19 with TRBJ2-7, with D unresolved. Germline lookup yields CDR1 LNHDA and CDR2 SQIVND (reference sequence). This CDR3 is built from 14 residues. The V and J ends lost 7 bases and 3 bases respectively, with 16 bases between them.

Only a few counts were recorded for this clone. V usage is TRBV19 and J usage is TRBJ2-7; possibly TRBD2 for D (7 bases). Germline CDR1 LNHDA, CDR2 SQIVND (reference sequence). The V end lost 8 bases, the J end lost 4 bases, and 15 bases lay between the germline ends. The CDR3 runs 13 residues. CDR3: CASGRGHAYEQYF. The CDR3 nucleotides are TGTGCCAGTGGGAGGGGACACGCGTACGAGCAGTACTTC.

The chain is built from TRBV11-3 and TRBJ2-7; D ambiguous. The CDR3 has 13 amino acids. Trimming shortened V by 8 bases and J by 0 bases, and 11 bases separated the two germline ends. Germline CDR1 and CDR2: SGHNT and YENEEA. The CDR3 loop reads CASRYGGSYEQYF. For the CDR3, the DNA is TGTGCCAGCCGCTATGGTGGCTCCTACGAGCAGTACTTC. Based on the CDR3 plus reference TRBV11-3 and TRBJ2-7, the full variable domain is EAGVVQSPRYKIIEKKQPVAFWCNPISGHNTLYWYLQNLGQGPELLIRYENEEAVDDSQLPKDRFSAERLKGVDSTLKIQPAELGDSAVYLCASRYGGSYEQYFGPGTRLTVT.